This paragraph reports one T cell receptor (beta chain). The method was immunoSEQ multiplex PCR; TCRdb's version includes in-frame clones alone and lacks a portion of them. This sample has roughly 200,000 clones, with about 82% found just once. This entry comes from a study of blood T cell repertoires in COVID-19. Germline lookup yields CDR1 SEHNR and CDR2 FQNEAQ (reference sequence). CDR3 length equals 13 residues. V dropped 5 bases and J dropped 4 bases, with 11 bases sitting between them. This chain joins TRBV7-9 and TRBJ1-1; TRBD1 might be the D (6 bases). This TCR came from a woman aged 25 to 39 who had recovered from COVID-19. The sequenced material came from PBMCs or T cells enriched from blood (not recorded which). CDR3 sequence: CASSSDRSTEAFF. The CDR3 nucleotides are TGTGCCAGCAGCAGTGACAGGTCCACTGAAGCTTTCTTT.